This entry is about one T cell receptor beta chain. The data derive from a study of blood T cell repertoires in COVID-19. Overall study context: The United States, Italy and Spain provided the acute and convalescent COVID-19 samples.

V was clipped by 4 bases and J by 6 bases, with 16 bases between them. The CDR3 runs 14 residues. Per the germline V gene, CDR1 is SGHTS and CDR2 is YDEGEE. Original processing notes: Scientists estimated how many nucleated cells there were by amplifying reference gene primers. Libraries were prepared by immunoSEQ multiplex PCR; TCRdb keeps only in-frame clonotypes and omits some of them. The V and J calls and clone size were taken over from that table, and D and trimming were inferred from the DNA. The table shows roughly 30,000 clones, with approximately 81% occurring only once. Sequencing was carried out using peripheral blood. The chain recombines TRBV5-8 with TRBJ1-1; TRBD1 is a possible D gene (6 bases). The source of this sequence is a man older than 75 with active COVID-19. CDR3 amino acids: CASSVQGGRSEAFF. CDR3 in DNA: TGTGCCAGCAGCGTACAGGGCGGGAGGTCTGAAGCTTTCTTT. Together with reference TRBV5-8 and TRBJ1-1, the CDR3 gives the full variable domain: EAGVTQSPTHLIKTRGQQATLRCSPISGHTSVYWYQQALGLGLQFLLWYDEGEERNRGNFPPRFSGRQFPNYSSELNVNALELEDSALYLCASSVQGGRSEAFFGQGTRLTVV.